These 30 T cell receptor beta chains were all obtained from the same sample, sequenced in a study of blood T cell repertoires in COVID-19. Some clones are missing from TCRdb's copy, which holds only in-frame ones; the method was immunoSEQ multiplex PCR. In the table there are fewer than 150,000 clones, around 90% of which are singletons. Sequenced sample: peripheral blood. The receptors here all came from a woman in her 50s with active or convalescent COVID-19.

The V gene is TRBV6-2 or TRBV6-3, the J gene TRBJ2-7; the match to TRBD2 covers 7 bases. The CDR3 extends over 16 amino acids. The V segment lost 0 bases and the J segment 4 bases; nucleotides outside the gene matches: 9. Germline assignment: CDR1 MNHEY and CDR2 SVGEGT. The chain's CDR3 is CASSYSVGGSPYEQYF. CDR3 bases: TGTGCCAGCAGTTACTCGGTGGGCGGGAGCCCTTACGAGCAGTACTTC.

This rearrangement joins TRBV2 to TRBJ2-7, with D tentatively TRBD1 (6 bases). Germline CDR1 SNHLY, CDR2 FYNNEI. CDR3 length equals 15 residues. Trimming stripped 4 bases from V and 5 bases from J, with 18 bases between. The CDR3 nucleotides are TGTGCCAGCAGTGGCGGACAGCCGCTCCTGGACGAGCAGTACTTC. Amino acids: CASSGGQPLLDEQYF. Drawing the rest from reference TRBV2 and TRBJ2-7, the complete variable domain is EPEVTQTPSHQVTQMGQEVILRCVPISNHLYFYWYRQILGQKVEFLVSFYNNEISEKSEIFDDQFSVERPDGSNFTLKIRSTKLEDSAMYFCASSGGQPLLDEQYFGPGTRLTVT.

In nucleotides, the CDR3 is TGTGCCAGCAGTGCTCGACTACTAGCGGGAGGGGAGACCGGGGAGCTGTTTTTT. This translates into CASSARLLAGGETGELFF. The J gene is TRBJ2-2, the V gene TRBV6-4; 13 nucleotides align to TRBD2. CDR1 and CDR2 (germline): MRHNA, SNTAGT. V was pared by 4 bases and J by 5 bases, with 10 bases of the junction left unmatched. The CDR3 totals 18 residues.

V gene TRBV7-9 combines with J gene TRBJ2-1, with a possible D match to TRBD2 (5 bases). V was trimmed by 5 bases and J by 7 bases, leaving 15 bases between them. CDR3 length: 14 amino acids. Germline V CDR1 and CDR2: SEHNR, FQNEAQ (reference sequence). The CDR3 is CASSPQRAANEQFF. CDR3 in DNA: TGTGCCAGCAGCCCCCAGAGGGCAGCGAATGAGCAGTTCTTC.

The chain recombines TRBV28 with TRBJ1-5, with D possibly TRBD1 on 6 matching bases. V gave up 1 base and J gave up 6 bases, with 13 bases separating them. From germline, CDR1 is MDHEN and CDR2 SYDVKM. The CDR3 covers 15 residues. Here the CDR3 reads CASSLYRETSQPQHF. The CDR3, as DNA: TGTGCCAGCAGTTTATACAGGGAAACAAGTCAGCCCCAGCATTTT.

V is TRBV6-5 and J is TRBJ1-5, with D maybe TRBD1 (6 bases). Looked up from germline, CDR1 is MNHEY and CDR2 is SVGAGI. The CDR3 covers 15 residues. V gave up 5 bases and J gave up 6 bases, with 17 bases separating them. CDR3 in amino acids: CASSRGGGPSQPQHF. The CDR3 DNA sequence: TGTGCCAGCAGTCGTGGGGGGGGCCCCAGTCAGCCCCAGCATTTT.

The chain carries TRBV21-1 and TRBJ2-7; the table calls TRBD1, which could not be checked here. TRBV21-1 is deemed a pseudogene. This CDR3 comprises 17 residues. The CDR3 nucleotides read TGTGCCAGCAGCTTCGACCTGGACAGGGTGGGGGCCTACGAGCAGTACTTC. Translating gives CASSFDLDRVGAYEQYF.

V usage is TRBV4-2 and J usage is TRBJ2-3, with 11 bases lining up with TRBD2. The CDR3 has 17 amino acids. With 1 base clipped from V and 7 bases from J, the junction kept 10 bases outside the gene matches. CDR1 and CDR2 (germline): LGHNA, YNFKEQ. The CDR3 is CASSQAFDSSGRHTQYF. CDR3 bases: TGTGCCAGCAGCCAAGCGTTCGACTCTAGCGGGAGGCATACGCAGTATTTT.

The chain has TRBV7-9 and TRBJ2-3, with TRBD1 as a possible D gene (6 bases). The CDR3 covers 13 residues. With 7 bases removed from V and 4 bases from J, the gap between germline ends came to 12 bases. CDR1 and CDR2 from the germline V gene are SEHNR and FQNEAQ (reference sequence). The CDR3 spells CASTSTGADTQYF. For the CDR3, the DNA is TGTGCCAGCACCTCGACAGGCGCAGATACGCAGTATTTT. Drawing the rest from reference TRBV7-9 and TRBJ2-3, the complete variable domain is DTGVSQNPRHKITKRGQNVTFRCDPISEHNRLYWYRQTLGQGPEFLTYFQNEAQLEKSRLLSDRFSAERPKGSFSTLEIQRTEQGDSAMYLCASTSTGADTQYFGPGTRLTVL.

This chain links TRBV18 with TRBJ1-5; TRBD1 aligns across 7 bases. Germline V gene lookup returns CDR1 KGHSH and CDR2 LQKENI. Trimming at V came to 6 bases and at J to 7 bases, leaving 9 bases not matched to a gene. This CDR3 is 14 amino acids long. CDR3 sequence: CASSFDRVEQPQHF. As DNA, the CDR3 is TGTGCCAGCTCTTTTGACAGGGTGGAACAGCCCCAGCATTTT.

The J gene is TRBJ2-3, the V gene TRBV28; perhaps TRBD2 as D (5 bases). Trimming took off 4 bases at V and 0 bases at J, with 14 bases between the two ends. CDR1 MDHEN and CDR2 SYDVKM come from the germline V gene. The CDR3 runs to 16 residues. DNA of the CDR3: TGTGCCAGCAGTTCCCGCATAGCGCCTAGCACAGATACGCAGTATTTT. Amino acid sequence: CASSSRIAPSTDTQYF. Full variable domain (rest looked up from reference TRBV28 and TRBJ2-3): DVKVTQSSRYLVKRTGEKVFLECVQDMDHENMFWYRQDPGLGLRLIYFSYDVKMKEKGDIPEGYSVSREKKERFSLILESASTNQTSMYLCASSSRIAPSTDTQYFGPGTRLTVL.

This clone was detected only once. The CDR3 protein is CASESLGRNTEAFF. The CDR3 DNA reads as TGTGCCAGCGAGAGCTTAGGGAGGAACACTGAAGCTTTCTTT. The chain links TRBV6-6 to TRBJ1-1; no firm D call. The length of the CDR3 is 14 residues. Germline CDR1 and CDR2: MNHNY and SVGAGI (reference sequence). Trimming cost V 8 bases and J 1 base, with 14 bases left between them.

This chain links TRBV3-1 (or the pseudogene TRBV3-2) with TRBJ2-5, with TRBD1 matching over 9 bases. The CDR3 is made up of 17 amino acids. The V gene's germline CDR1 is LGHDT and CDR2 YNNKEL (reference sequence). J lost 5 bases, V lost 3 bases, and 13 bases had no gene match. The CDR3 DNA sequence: TGTGCCAGCAGCCACGATGGACAGGGGCCAGAGAGGGAGACCCAGTACTTC. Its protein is CASSHDGQGPERETQYF.

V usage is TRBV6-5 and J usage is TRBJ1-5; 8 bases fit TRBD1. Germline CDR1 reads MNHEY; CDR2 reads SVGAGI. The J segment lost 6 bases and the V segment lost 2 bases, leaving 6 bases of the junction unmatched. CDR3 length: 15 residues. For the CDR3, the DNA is TGTGCCAGCAGTTACGAGGCAGGGGGCACTCAGCCCCAGCATTTT. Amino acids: CASSYEAGGTQPQHF.

CDR3 nucleotides: TGTGCCAGCAGTTACTCCGGGGAGACCCAGTACTTC. The encoded protein is CASSYSGETQYF. The chain employs TRBV6-6 and TRBJ2-5; no reliable D call. Germline V gene sequence: CDR1 MNHNY, CDR2 SVGAGI (reference sequence). The CDR3 consists of 12 residues. V gave up 0 bases and J gave up 5 bases, with 4 bases separating them.

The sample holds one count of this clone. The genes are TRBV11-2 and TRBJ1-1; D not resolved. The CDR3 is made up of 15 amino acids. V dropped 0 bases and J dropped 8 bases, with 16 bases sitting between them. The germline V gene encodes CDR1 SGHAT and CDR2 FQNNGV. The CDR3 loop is CASSLDLLWATEAFF. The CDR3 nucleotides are TGTGCCAGCAGCTTAGATCTCCTTTGGGCTACCGAAGCTTTCTTT. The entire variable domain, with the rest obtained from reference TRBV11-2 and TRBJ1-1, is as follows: EAGVAQSPRYKIIEKRQSVAFWCNPISGHATLYWYQQILGQGPKLLIQFQNNGVVDDSQLPKDRFSAERLKGVDSTLKIQPAKLEDSAVYLCASSLDLLWATEAFFGQGTRLTVV.

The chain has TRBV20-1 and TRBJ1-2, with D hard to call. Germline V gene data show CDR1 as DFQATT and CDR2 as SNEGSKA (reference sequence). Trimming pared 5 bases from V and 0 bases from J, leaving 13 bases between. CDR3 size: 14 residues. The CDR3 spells CSAGGLLANYGYTF. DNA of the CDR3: TGCAGTGCTGGTGGACTGTTAGCTAACTATGGCTACACCTTC.

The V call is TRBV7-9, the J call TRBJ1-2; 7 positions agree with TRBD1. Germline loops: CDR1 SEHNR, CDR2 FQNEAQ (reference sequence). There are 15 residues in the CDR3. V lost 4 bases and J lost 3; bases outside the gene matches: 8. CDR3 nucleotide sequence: TGTGCCAGCAGCTCCGGACCCGGACAGGACTATGGCTACACCTTC. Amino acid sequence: CASSSGPGQDYGYTF.

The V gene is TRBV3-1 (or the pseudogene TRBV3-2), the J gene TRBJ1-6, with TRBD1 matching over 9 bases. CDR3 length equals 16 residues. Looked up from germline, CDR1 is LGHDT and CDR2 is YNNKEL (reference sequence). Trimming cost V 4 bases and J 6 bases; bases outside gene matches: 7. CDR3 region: CASSLGQGLINSPLHF. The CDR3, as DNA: TGTGCCAGCAGCCTAGGACAGGGGCTTATTAATTCACCCCTCCACTTT.

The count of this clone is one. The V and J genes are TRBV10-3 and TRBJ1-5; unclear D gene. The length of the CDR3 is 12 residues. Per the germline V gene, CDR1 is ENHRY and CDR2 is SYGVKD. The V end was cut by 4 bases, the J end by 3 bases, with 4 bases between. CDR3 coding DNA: TGTGCCATCAGTGGGCCCAATCAGCCCCAGCATTTT. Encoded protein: CAISGPNQPQHF.

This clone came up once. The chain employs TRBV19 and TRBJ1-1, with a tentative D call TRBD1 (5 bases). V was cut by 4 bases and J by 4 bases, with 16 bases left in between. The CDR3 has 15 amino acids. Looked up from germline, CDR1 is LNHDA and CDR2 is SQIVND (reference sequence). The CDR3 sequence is CASSTFRGGGTEAFF. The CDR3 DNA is TGTGCCAGTAGTACATTTCGCGGGGGGGGCACTGAAGCTTTCTTT.

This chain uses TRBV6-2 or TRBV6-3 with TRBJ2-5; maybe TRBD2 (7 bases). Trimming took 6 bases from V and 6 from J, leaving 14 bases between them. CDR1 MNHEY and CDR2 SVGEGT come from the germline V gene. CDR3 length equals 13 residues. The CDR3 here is CASSHGGRQTQYF. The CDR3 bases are TGTGCCAGCAGCCACGGGGGGCGACAGACCCAGTACTTC.

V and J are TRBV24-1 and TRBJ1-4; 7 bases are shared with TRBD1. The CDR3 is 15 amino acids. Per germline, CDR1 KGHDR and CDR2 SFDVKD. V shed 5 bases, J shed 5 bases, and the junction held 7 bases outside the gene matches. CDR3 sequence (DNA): TGTGCCACCAGTGCCAAGACAGGGAAGAATGAAAAACTGTTTTTT. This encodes CATSAKTGKNEKLFF.

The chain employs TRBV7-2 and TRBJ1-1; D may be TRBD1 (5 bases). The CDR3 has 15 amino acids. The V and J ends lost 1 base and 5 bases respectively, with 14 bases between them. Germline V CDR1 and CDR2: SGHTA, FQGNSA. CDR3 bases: TGTGCCAGCAGCTTAGGGGCAGAGGGGAGGACTGAAGCTTTCTTT. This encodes CASSLGAEGRTEAFF.

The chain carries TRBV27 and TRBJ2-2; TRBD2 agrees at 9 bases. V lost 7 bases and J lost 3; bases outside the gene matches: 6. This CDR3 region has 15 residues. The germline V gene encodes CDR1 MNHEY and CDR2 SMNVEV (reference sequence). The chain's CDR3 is CASKETSGYTGELFF. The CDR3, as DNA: TGTGCCAGCAAGGAAACTAGCGGGTACACCGGGGAGCTGTTTTTT.

The CDR3 is CAWSTAWTGLSSPLHF. For the CDR3, the DNA is TGTGCCTGGAGTACCGCGTGGACAGGTTTGAGTTCACCCCTCCACTTT. The chain is built from TRBV30 and TRBJ1-6, with 7 bases matching TRBD1. V was clipped by 2 bases and J by 9 bases; unmatched bases: 13. Germline V lookup: CDR1 GTSNPN, CDR2 SVGIG (reference sequence). This CDR3 spans 16 amino acids.

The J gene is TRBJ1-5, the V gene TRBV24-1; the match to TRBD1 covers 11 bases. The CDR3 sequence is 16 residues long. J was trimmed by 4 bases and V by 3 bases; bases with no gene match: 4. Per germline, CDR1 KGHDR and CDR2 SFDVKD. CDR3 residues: CATSDRGTGGNQPQHF. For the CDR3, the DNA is TGTGCCACCAGTGATAGGGGGACAGGGGGGAATCAGCCCCAGCATTTT.

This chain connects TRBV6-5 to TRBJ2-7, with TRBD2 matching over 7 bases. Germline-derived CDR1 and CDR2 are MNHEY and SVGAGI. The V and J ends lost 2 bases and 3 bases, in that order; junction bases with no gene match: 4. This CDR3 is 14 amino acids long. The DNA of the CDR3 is TGTGCCAGCAGTTACGCGGGAGCTCGCTACGAGCAGTACTTC. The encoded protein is CASSYAGARYEQYF.

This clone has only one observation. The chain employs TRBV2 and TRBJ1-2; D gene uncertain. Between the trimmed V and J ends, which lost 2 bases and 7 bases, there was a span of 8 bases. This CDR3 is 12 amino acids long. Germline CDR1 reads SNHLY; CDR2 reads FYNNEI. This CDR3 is CASSETVRGYTF. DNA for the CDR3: TGTGCCAGCAGTGAAACGGTTCGTGGCTACACCTTC.

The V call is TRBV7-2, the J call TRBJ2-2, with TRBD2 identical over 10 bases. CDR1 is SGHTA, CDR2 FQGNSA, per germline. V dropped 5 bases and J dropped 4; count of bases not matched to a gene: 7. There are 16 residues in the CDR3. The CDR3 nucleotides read TGTGCCAGCAGCGACGGGACTAGCGCTTTCACCGGGGAGCTGTTTTTT. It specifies CASSDGTSAFTGELFF.